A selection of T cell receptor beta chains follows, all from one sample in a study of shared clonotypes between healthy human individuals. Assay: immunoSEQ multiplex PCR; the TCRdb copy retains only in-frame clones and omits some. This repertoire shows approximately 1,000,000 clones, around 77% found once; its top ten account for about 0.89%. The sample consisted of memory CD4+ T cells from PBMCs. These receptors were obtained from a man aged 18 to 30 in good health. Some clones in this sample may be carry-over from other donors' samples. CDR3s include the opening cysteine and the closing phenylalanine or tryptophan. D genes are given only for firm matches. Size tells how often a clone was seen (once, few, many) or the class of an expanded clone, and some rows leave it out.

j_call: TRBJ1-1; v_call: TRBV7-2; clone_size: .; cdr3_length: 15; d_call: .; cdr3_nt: TGTGCCAGCAGCCGCGACCAGGGCCTTGGCACTGAAGCTTTCTTT; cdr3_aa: CASSRDQGLGTEAFF
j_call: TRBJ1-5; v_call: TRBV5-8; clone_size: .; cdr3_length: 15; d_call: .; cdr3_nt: TGTGCCAGCAGCTCCGGATTTATCAGCAATCAGCCCCAGCATTTT; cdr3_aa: CASSSGFISNQPQHF
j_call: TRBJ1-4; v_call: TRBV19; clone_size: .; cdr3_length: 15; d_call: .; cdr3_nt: TGTGCCAGTAGTATATCCTCTAGCGGGAGCGAAAAACTGTTTTTT; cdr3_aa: CASSISSSGSEKLFF
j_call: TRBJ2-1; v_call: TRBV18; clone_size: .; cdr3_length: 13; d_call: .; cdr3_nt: TGTGCCAGCTCACCCGGAGGGAGCAATGAGCAGTTCTTC; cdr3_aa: CASSPGGSNEQFF
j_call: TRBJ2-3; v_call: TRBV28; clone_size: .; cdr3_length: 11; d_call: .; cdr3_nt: TGTGCCAGTCTAAGGACAGATACGCAGTATTTT; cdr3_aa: CASLRTDTQYF
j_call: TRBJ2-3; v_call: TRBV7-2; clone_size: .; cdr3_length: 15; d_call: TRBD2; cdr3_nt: TGTGCCAGCAGCTTAGGAGCGGGAGGCTCAGATACGCAGTATTTT; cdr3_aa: CASSLGAGGSDTQYF
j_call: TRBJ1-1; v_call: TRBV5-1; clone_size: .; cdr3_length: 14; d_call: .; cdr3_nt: TGCGCCAGCAGCTTGTCGGGATATAACACTGAAGCTTTCTTT; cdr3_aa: CASSLSGYNTEAFF
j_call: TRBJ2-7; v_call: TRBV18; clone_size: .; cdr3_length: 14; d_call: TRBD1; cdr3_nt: TGTGCCAGCTCACTCGGGACAGGACGTCGGGAGCAGTACTTC; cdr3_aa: CASSLGTGRREQYF
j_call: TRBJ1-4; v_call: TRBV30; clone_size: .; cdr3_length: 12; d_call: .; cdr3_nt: TGTGCCTGGAGTGAGGGACGGGAAAAACTGTTTTTT; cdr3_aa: CAWSEGREKLFF
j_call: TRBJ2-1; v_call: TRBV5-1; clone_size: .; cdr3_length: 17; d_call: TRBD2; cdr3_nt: TGCGCCAGCAGCAGGGGGCTTAGCGGGAGAGCCTACAATGAGCAGTTCTTC; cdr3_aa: CASSRGLSGRAYNEQFF
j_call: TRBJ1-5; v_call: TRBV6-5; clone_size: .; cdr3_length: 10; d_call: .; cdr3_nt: TGTGCCAGCAGTGAAACTTCCGGATTCTTT; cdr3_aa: CASSETSGFF
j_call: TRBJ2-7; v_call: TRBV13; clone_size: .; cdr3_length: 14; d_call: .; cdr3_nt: TGTGCCAGCAGCTTATATGGGTCTCACTACGAGCAGTACTTC; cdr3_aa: CASSLYGSHYEQYF
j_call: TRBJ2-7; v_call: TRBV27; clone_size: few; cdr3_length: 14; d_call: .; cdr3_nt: TGTGCCAGCAGAAACCGGGACCCCTGGAACGAGCAGTACTTC; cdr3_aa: CASRNRDPWNEQYF
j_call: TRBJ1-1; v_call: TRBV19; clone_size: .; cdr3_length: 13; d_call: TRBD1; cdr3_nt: TGTGCCAGTGGTAAGGGGGCACATACTGAAGCTTTCTTT; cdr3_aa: CASGKGAHTEAFF
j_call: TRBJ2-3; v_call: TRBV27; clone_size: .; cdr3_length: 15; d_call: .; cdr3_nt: TGTGCCAGCAGTTTACAGGGGAGGACCACAGATACGCAGTATTTT; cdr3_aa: CASSLQGRTTDTQYF
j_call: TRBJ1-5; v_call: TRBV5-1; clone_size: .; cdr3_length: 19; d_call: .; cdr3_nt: TGCGCCAGCAGCTTGTCTCCGAACTACAGGGAAGCGTCTAACTGGCCCCAGCATTTT; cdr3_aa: CASSLSPNYREASNWPQHF
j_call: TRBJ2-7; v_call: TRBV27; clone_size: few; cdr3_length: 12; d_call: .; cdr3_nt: TGTGCCAGCTGGGGGGTCTCCTACGAGCAGTACTTC; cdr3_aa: CASWGVSYEQYF
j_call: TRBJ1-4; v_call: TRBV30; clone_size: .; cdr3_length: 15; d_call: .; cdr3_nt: TGTGCCTGGAGTGTACGTAGGACAGTTAATGAAAAACTGTTTTTT; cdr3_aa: CAWSVRRTVNEKLFF
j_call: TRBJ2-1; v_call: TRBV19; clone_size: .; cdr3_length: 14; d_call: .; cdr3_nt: TGTGCCAGTAGGGAAGAAGCGGCTTACAATGAGCAGTTCTTC; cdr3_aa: CASREEAAYNEQFF
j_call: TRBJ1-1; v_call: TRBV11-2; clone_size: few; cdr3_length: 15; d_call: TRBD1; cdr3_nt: TGTGCCAGCAGCGCCCACCGGACAGGGGACTCTGAAGCTTTCTTT; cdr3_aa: CASSAHRTGDSEAFF
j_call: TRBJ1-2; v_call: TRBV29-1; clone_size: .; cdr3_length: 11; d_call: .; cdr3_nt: TGCAGCGTTGAGAGTGGATATGGCTACACCTTC; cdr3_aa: CSVESGYGYTF
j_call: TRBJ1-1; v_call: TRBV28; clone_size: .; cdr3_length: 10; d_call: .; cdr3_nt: TGTGCCAGCAGTTCTCGGGGAGCTTTCTTT; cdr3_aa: CASSSRGAFF
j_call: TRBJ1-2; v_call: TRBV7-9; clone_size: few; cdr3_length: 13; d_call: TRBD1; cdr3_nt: TGTGCCAGCAGCTCAACGCAGGGGGAGGGCTACACCTTC; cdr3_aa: CASSSTQGEGYTF
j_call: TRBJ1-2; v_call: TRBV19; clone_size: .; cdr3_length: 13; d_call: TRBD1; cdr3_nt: TGTGCCAGTAGTAGCTACCGACAGGGAGGCTACACCTTC; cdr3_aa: CASSSYRQGGYTF
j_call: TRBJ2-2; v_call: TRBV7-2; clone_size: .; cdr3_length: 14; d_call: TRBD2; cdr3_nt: TGTGCCAGCAGACGACTAGCGGCCACCGGGGAGCTGTTTTTT; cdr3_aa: CASRRLAATGELFF
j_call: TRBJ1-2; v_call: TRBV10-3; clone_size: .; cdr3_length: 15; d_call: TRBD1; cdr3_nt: TGTGCCATCAGTGAACTAAGACAGGGAAGCTATGGCTACACCTTC; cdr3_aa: CAISELRQGSYGYTF
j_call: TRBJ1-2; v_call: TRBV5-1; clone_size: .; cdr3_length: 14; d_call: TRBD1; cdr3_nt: TGCGCCAGCAGCTTGGACGGGACAGTATATGGCTACACCTTC; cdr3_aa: CASSLDGTVYGYTF
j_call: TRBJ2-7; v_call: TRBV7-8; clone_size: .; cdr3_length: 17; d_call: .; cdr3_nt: TGTGCCAGCAGCGCCTTTATAGCGGCCGGCCATGGCTACGAGCAGTACTTC; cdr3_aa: CASSAFIAAGHGYEQYF
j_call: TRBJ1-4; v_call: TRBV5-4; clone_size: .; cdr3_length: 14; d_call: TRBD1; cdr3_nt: TGTGCCAGCAGCTTGCAGGGGGGGAATGAAAAACTGTTTTTT; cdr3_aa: CASSLQGGNEKLFF
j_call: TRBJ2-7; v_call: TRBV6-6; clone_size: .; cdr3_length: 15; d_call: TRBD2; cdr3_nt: TGTGCCAGCAGTCGGACTAGCGGGAGAGTTTACGAGCAGTACTTC; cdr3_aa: CASSRTSGRVYEQYF
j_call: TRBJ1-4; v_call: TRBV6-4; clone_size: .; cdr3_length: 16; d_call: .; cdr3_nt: TGTGCCAGCAGTCGGAGGGTAGGGAGCAAGGGTGAAAAACTGTTTTTT; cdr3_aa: CASSRRVGSKGEKLFF
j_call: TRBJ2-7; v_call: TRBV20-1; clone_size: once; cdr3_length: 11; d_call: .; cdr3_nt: TGCAGTGCTAGAGTTGTCGGTGAGCAGTACTTC; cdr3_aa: CSARVVGEQYF
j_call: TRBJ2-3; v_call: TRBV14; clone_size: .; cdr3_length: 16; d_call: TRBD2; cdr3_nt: TGTGCCAGCAGCAACAGACTAGCGGGGAGCACAGATACGCAGTATTTT; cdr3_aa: CASSNRLAGSTDTQYF
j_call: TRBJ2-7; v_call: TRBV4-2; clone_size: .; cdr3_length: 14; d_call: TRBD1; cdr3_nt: TGTGCCAGCAGCCAAGGACCAGGGGGCGCCGAGCAGTACTTC; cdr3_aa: CASSQGPGGAEQYF
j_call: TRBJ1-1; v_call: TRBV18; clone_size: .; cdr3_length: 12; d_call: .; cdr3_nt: TGTGCCAGCTCTCTGGCGCGCGACCCAGCTTTCTTT; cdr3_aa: CASSLARDPAFF
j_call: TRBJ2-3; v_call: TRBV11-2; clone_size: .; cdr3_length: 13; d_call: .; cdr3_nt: TGTGCCAGCAGCTTCCGGGGTGGGGATACGCAGTATTTT; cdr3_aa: CASSFRGGDTQYF
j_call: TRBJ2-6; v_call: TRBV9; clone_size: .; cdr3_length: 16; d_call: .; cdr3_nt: TGTGCCAGCAGCGGATTGTTCGTCTCTGGGGCCAACGTCCTGACTTTC; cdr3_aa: CASSGLFVSGANVLTF